This is a list of T cell receptor beta chains from one sample in a study of regulatory T cells in long-lasting Graves disease. TCRdb ran MiXCR on the multiplex PCR reads and lists one entry per CDR3 protein. The table shows around 250,000 distinct CDR3 sequences, with about 16% occurring only once. Material: peripheral blood mononuclear cells (PBMCs), obtained at new diagnosis, from a patient treated with antithyroid drugs. The source is a female donor with Graves disease. The CDR3 runs from the conserved cysteine through the conserved F or W. Each record gives: CDR3 DNA, CDR3 protein, J gene, V gene, D gene, clone size. A D gene is named only where the DNA matches it firmly. Where a row states a size, it is once, few, many or the class of an expanded clone; other rows omit it.

TGTGCCAGCATCCGGACATCTAGCACAGATACGCAGTATTTT | CASIRTSSTDTQYF | TRBJ2-3 | TRBV28 | - | -
TGTGCCAGCAGTTTACATTCCTCCTACGAGCAGTACTTC | CASSLHSSYEQYF | TRBJ2-7 | TRBV12-3/TRBV12-4 | - | many
TGCAGTGCTTTTACCCGGGCCGGACCGTACACCTTC | CSAFTRAGPYTF | TRBJ1-2 | TRBV20-1 | - | -
TGTGCCACGGGGGGTCTTCAAGAGACCCAGTACTTC | CATGGLQETQYF | TRBJ2-5 | TRBV15 | - | many
TGTGCCAGCAGCGTAGACCAGCGCGACGAGCAGTACTTC | CASSVDQRDEQYF | TRBJ2-7 | TRBV9 | - | many
TGTGCCAGCAGCTTAGCGCTGAGGACCTTAGCTCAAGAGACCCAGTACTTC | CASSLALRTLAQETQYF | TRBJ2-5 | TRBV7-2 | - | many
TGTGCCACCACCCGCAAGCTAGCGGGACGATACGAGCAGTACTTC | CATTRKLAGRYEQYF | TRBJ2-7 | TRBV24-1 | TRBD2 | many
TGTGCCAGCAGCCCCGGAGGGCAGAATGAAAAACTGTTTTTT | CASSPGGQNEKLFF | TRBJ1-4 | TRBV10-2 | - | many
TGTGCCAGCAGCTTGGGGGGGCCGAATGAAAAACTGTTTTTT | CASSLGGPNEKLFF | TRBJ1-4 | TRBV7-8 | - | -
TGTGCCAGCGGTGCGTGGACAGACTATGGCTACACCTTC | CASGAWTDYGYTF | TRBJ1-2 | TRBV28 | - | many
TGCAGTGCTAGCCAACTAGCGGGAGGGCCCTGGGGCGAGCAGTACTTC | CSASQLAGGPWGEQYF | TRBJ2-7 | TRBV20-1 | TRBD2 | -
TGTGCCATCAGATCGGGACAGCTCTATGGCTACACCTTC | CAIRSGQLYGYTF | TRBJ1-2 | TRBV10-3 | TRBD1 | many
TGTGCCAGCAGCTTAGAGGGAGTCGATGAGACCCAGTACTTC | CASSLEGVDETQYF | TRBJ2-5 | TRBV11-2 | - | many
TGTGCCAGCAGCCTCGCTCTTCGGGGTTATGGAAACACCATATATTTT | CASSLALRGYGNTIYF | TRBJ1-3 | TRBV7-2 | - | -
TGTGCCACCAGGATAGGGTCGGGAACTTCAGATACGCAGTATTTT | CATRIGSGTSDTQYF | TRBJ2-3 | TRBV24-1 | - | many
TGTGCCAGCAGCCCATACAGGGCAGGGTCCTACGAGCAGTACTTC | CASSPYRAGSYEQYF | TRBJ2-7 | TRBV7-8 | - | many
TGTGCCAGCGCCACAAGGACAGGCGCGAACACCGGGGAGCTGTTTTTT | CASATRTGANTGELFF | TRBJ2-2 | TRBV7-8 | TRBD1 | many
TGTGCCAGCAGCTTAGGGCCCCGACTAGCGGGAGGGCCGTTAAATGAGCAGTTCTTC | CASSLGPRLAGGPLNEQFF | TRBJ2-1 | TRBV7-6 | TRBD2 | many
TGTGCCAGCAGCTTACGGGACACGCTGGGCGGCTACACCTTC | CASSLRDTLGGYTF | TRBJ1-2 | TRBV7-2 | - | many
TGCAGTGCTAAATTCCGCGGGAGCTCCTACGAGCAGTACTTC | CSAKFRGSSYEQYF | TRBJ2-7 | TRBV20-1 | TRBD2 | many
TGTGCCTTCGGTGGCCAGGGTAACTATGGCTACACCTTC | CAFGGQGNYGYTF | TRBJ1-2 | TRBV30 | - | -
TGTGCCAGCAGGCCCTCGTGGGGAGCTAACTATGGCTACACCTTC | CASRPSWGANYGYTF | TRBJ1-2 | TRBV6-1 | - | many
TGTGCCAGCAGCCAAACTAGCGGGAGAGGTACGCAGTATTTT | CASSQTSGRGTQYF | TRBJ2-3 | TRBV9 | TRBD2 | many
TGTGCCAGCTCATTACCCCGGGACAGGGGGCCTTCGGCCTGGTACTTC | CASSLPRDRGPSAWYF | TRBJ2-7 | TRBV18 | TRBD1 | many
TGTGCCAGCAGCTCTTTCCCGGGAAGGGATACGCAGTATTTT | CASSSFPGRDTQYF | TRBJ2-3 | TRBV11-2 | - | many
TGTGCCAGCAGCTCCTCACCCGGGACTAGCGGGAGGGCGAGGAACACCGGGGAGCTGTTTTTT | CASSSSPGTSGRARNTGELFF | TRBJ2-2 | TRBV7-2 | TRBD2 | once
TGTGCCAGCAGCCAAGATGGCGGTCTAGATACGCAGTATTTT | CASSQDGGLDTQYF | TRBJ2-3 | TRBV14 | - | few
TGTGCCATCAGTGAGTCGAATAGCGGGGGGTCCCTAGGAAATGAGCAGTTCTTC | CAISESNSGGSLGNEQFF | TRBJ2-1 | TRBV10-3 | TRBD2 | many
TGCAGTGCCCCGATAGCGGGAGAGAGCACAGATACGCAGTATTTT | CSAPIAGESTDTQYF | TRBJ2-3 | TRBV20-1 | TRBD2 | many
TGTGCCAGCCGGCCTAGCAGCCAACCTAGCACAGATACGCAGTATTTT | CASRPSSQPSTDTQYF | TRBJ2-3 | TRBV6-1 | - | many
TGTGCTAGTGGTTTCTACGAGCAGTACTTC | CASGFYEQYF | TRBJ2-7 | TRBV12-5 | - | many
TGTGCCAGCAGTGAAGCGTCGCGGAGGGGGGATACGCAGTATTTT | CASSEASRRGDTQYF | TRBJ2-3 | TRBV6-1 | - | many
TGTGCCAGCAGCTTAGAGGGGGCGTCGGGGGCCAACGTCCTGACTTTC | CASSLEGASGANVLTF | TRBJ2-6 | TRBV7-9 | TRBD1 | many
TGTGCCAGCAGTCCAACATCAATCGGGAACGGGAGGTTTGGGGAGCTGTTTTTT | CASSPTSIGNGRFGELFF | TRBJ2-2 | TRBV12-3/TRBV12-4 | TRBD2 | many
TGTGCCAGCAGCCCCTCAACAGGGGAAATTGGGGAGCTGTTTTTT | CASSPSTGEIGELFF | TRBJ2-2 | TRBV3-1 | TRBD1 | -